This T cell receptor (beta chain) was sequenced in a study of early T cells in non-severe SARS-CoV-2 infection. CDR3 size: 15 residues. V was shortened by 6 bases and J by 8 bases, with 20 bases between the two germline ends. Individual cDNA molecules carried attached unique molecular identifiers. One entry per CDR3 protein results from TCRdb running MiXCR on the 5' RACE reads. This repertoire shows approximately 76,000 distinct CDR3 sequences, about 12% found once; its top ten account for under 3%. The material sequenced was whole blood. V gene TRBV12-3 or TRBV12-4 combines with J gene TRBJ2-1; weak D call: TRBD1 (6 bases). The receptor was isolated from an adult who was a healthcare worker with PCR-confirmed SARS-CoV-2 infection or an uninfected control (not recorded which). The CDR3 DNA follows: TGTGCCAGCAGCCCACCGACAGGTAGGAGGCATGAGCAGTTCTTC. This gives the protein CASSPPTGRRHEQFF.